Listed below are T cell receptor beta chains from one sample, sequenced in a study of Graves' ophthalmopathy and Graves' hyperthyroidism. TCRdb recomputed calls from the multiplex PCR reads with MiXCR, one row per CDR3 protein. The sample lists about 640,000 distinct CDR3 sequences; roughly two fifths were seen once. The sample comprised peripheral blood. Receptors were obtained from an adult man with Graves' ophthalmopathy. Each CDR3 is given with its conserved first and last residue.

j_gene,v_gene,CDR3aa
TRBJ2-7,TRBV2,CASKGQGPYEQHF
TRBJ2-7,TRBV10-3,CAIQEGAGEVFPEQYF
TRBJ2-5,TRBV27,CASTWTRGIETQYF
.,TRBV29-1,CSVEYNEQFF
TRBJ2-2,TRBV5-1,CASNFSGRAYTGELFF
TRBJ2-7,TRBV7-9,CASSPSGQVPYEQYF
TRBJ2-2,TRBV7-9,CASSLRDGTGNDTGELFF
TRBJ1-4,TRBV6-1,CASRAGSEKLFF
TRBJ2-7,TRBV5-1,CASSNGQGYYEQYF
TRBJ2-2,TRBV30,CAWARAAELFF
TRBJ2-2,TRBV12-3/TRBV12-4,CASVAGAGGELFF
TRBJ2-6,TRBV10-3,CAGSSWSGTGHYSGASVLTF
TRBJ2-4,TRBV29-1,CSVVSENIQYF
TRBJ2-5,TRBV10-3,CAISERRTSGKGETQYF
TRBJ2-1,TRBV25-1,CASSEESSYNEQFF
TRBJ2-7,TRBV10-3,CASTTSFLSYEQYF
TRBJ1-2,TRBV4-2,CASSQDGATGMRGYTF
TRBJ2-2,TRBV19,CASSPGTRLTGELFF
TRBJ2-7,TRBV7-2,CASSLAGGNEQYF
TRBJ1-4,TRBV2,CASSEWANEKLFF
TRBJ2-7,TRBV20-1,CSASRKGNEQYF
TRBJ1-3,TRBV25-1,CASSEDWGGSGNTIYF
TRBJ1-2,TRBV10-3,CAISESSGTGGYTF
TRBJ1-3,TRBV25-1,CASSPPPRTGRNTIYF
TRBJ1-5,TRBV20-1,CSARTNRGINQPQHF
TRBJ2-7,TRBV19,CAAGKTDSYEQYF
TRBJ1-1,TRBV10-3,CASKPSGVTEAFF
TRBJ2-6,TRBV11-1,CASSPQPPGSGANVLTF
TRBJ2-3,TRBV20-1,CSATFRGADTQYF